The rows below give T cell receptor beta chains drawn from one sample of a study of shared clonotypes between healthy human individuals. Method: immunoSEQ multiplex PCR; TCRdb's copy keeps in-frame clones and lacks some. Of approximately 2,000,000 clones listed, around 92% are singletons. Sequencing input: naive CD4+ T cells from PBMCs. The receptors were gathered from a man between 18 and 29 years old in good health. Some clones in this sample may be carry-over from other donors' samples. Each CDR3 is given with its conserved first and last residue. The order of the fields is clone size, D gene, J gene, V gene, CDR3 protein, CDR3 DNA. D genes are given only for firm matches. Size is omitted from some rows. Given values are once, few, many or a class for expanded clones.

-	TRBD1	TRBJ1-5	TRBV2	CASSVETGADQPQHF	TGTGCCAGCAGCGTCGAGACAGGGGCTGATCAGCCCCAGCATTTT
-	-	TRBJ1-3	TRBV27	CASSPGRGSGNTIYF	TGTGCCAGCAGCCCGGGGAGGGGCTCTGGAAACACCATATATTTT
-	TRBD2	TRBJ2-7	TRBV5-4	CASSRELLTSAIEQYF	TGTGCCAGCAGCCGTGAATTATTGACTAGCGCGATCGAGCAGTACTTC
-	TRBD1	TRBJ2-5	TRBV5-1	CASSPKGQGMQTQYF	TGCGCCAGCAGCCCGAAGGGACAGGGGATGCAGACCCAGTACTTC
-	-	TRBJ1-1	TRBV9	CASSPPWGGRRDTEAFF	TGTGCCAGCAGCCCCCCGTGGGGGGGGCGCCGGGACACTGAAGCTTTCTTT
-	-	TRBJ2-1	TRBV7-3	CASSVGGNEQFF	TGTGCCAGCAGCGTGGGGGGTAATGAGCAGTTCTTC
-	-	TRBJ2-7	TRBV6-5	CASTGMDEQYF	TGTGCCAGCACAGGGATGGACGAGCAGTACTTC
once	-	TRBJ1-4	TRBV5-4	CASSSAQQGRGTNEKLFF	TGTGCCAGCAGCTCCGCCCAACAGGGACGGGGTACTAATGAAAAACTGTTTTTT
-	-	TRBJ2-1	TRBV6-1	CASSGRRINEQFF	TGTGCCAGCAGTGGGCGACGGATCAATGAGCAGTTCTTC
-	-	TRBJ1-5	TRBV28	CASSFWRAYSNQPQHF	TGTGCCAGCAGTTTCTGGCGGGCTTATAGCAATCAGCCCCAGCATTTT
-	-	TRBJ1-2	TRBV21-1	CASSIHLSRDSGEGYTF	TGTGCCAGCAGCATTCACCTATCCCGGGACTCAGGGGAGGGCTACACCTTC
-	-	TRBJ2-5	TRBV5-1	CASSLVRGGRFQETQYF	TGCGCCAGCAGCTTGGTTCGGGGAGGAAGATTCCAAGAGACCCAGTACTTC
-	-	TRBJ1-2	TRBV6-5	CASSYSTRYGYTF	TGTGCCAGCAGTTACTCGACTCGATATGGCTACACCTTC
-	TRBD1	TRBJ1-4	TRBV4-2	CASSPPGGGEKLFF	TGTGCCAGCAGCCCCCCAGGGGGTGGTGAAAAACTGTTTTTT
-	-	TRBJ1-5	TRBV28	CAGGRRGNQPQHF	TGTGCCGGCGGGCGTCGGGGGAATCAGCCCCAGCATTTT
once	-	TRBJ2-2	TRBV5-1	CASHIGSDGVGELFF	TGCGCCAGCCATATCGGGAGCGACGGGGTCGGGGAGCTGTTTTTT
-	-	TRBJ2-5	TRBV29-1	CSARKETQYF	TGCAGCGCTCGCAAAGAGACCCAGTACTTC
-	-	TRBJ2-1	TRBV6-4	CASRDSAYNEQFF	TGTGCCAGCCGGGACTCAGCCTACAATGAGCAGTTCTTC
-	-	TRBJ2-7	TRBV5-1	CASSLESGRSYEQYF	TGCGCCAGCAGCTTGGAGTCAGGAAGAAGCTACGAGCAGTACTTC
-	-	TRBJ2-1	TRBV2	CASSDEAVLDEQFF	TGTGCCAGCAGTGATGAGGCTGTTCTTGATGAGCAGTTCTTC
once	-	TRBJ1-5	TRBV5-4	CASSFNRAPSQHF	TGTGCCAGCAGCTTCAACCGGGCCCCATCCCAGCATTTT
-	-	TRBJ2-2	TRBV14	CASSQVQTGELFF	TGTGCCAGCAGCCAAGTTCAGACCGGGGAGCTGTTTTTT
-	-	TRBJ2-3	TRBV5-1	CASQGLAGGGDTQYF	TGCGCCAGTCAGGGCCTAGCCGGAGGTGGAGATACGCAGTATTTT
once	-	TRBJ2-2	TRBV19	CASSIVSTYTSGGELFF	TGTGCCAGTAGTATAGTGTCCACGTACACGTCCGGCGGGGAGCTGTTTTTT
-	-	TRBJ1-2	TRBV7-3	CASSPTVGEDYGYTF	TGTGCCAGCAGCCCAACCGTGGGGGAAGACTATGGCTACACCTTC
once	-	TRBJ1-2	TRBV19	CASSPLGGQRGYTF	TGTGCCAGTAGTCCCCTGGGAGGACAGAGAGGCTACACCTTC
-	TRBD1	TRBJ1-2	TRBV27	CASSPNRGLNYGYTF	TGTGCCAGCAGCCCGAACAGGGGGCTGAACTATGGCTACACCTTC
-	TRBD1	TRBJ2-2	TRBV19	CASSIGDSLTGELFF	TGTGCCAGTAGTATAGGGGACAGCCTTACCGGGGAGCTGTTTTTT
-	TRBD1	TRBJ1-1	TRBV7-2	CASSPTWGTGQAFF	TGTGCCAGCAGCCCGACCTGGGGGACAGGTCAAGCTTTCTTT
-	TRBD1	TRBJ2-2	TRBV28	CASRRPETGYRTGELFF	TGTGCCAGCAGGCGCCCCGAGACAGGGTATAGGACCGGGGAGCTGTTTTTT
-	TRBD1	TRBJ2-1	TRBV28	CASSRPGTGISYNEQFF	TGTGCCAGCAGTCGTCCCGGGACAGGGATCTCCTACAATGAGCAGTTCTTC
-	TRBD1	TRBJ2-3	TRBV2	CASTGTGPWDTQYF	TGTGCCAGCACTGGGACAGGGCCTTGGGATACGCAGTATTTT
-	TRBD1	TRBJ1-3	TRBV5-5	CASSTQGATGNTIYF	TGTGCCAGCAGCACACAGGGGGCCACTGGAAACACCATATATTTT
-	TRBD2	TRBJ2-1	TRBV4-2	CASSQEWSGSSYNEQFF	TGTGCCAGCAGCCAAGAATGGAGCGGGAGTTCCTACAATGAGCAGTTCTTC
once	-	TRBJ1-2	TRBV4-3	CASSQDVPAVYGYTF	TGCGCCAGCAGCCAAGATGTGCCCGCCGTTTATGGCTACACCTTC
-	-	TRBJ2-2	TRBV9	CASSTQTPTGERGTGELFF	TGTGCCAGCAGCACCCAAACCCCAACGGGCGAGCGTGGGACCGGGGAGCTGTTTTTT
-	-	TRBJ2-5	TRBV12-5	CASGFFRGAGGETQYF	TGTGCTAGTGGTTTCTTCCGAGGGGCCGGGGGAGAGACCCAGTACTTC
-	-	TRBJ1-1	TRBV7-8	CASSFGVGAGTTEAFF	TGTGCCAGCAGCTTTGGTGTCGGGGCAGGGACCACTGAAGCTTTCTTT
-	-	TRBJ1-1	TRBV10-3	CAIASGLVTEAFF	TGTGCCATCGCGTCGGGGTTGGTCACTGAAGCTTTCTTT
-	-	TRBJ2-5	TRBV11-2	CASSLDLGWETQYF	TGTGCCAGCAGCTTAGACCTGGGTTGGGAGACCCAGTACTTC
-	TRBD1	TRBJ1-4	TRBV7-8	CASSLRRGAGGYEKLFF	TGTGCCAGCAGCCTCCGGCGGGGGGCAGGGGGCTATGAAAAACTGTTTTTT
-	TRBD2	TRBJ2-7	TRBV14	CASSRHLAGISYEQYF	TGTGCCAGCAGCCGACACCTAGCGGGGATCTCCTACGAGCAGTACTTC
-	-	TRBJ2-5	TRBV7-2	CASSPVWGGRKETQYF	TGTGCCAGCAGCCCAGTTTGGGGCGGCCGGAAAGAGACCCAGTACTTC
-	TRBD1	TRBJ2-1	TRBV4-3	CASSQDRDSSYNEQFF	TGCGCCAGCAGCCAAGACCGGGACAGCAGTTACAATGAGCAGTTCTTC